This TCR beta chain appears in the sequencing data of a study of blood T cells in healthy people across ages. Study observations and caveats: Per million T cells, TCR beta diversity dropped about linearly as age rose.

The second PCR ran roughly 6 to 11 cycles with a sample-barcoded 5' primer and J-beta primers. TCRdb used MiXCR to reprocess the 5' RACE reads, holding one entry per CDR3 protein. The sample lists a few hundred thousand distinct CDR3 sequences; roughly half were seen once. Germline values: CDR1 SGHRS, CDR2 YFSETQ. V was shortened by 1 base and J by 0 bases, with 11 bases between the two germline ends. The CDR3 totals 15 residues. Of note for this clonotype: No antigen is known for it.

Specimen: blood. This chain links TRBV5-1 with TRBJ2-7; unclear D gene. This TCR derives from a man aged 55 to 70 in good health. The CDR3: CASSLSNPSSYEQYF. The CDR3 DNA follows: TGCGCCAGCAGCTTGTCTAATCCTAGCTCCTACGAGCAGTACTTC.